Below are 27 T cell receptor beta chains sequenced from a single sample in a study of blood T cell repertoires in COVID-19. Here immunoSEQ multiplex PCR was the method, and the copy in TCRdb shows in-frame clones only, minus some. Of approximately 150,000 clones in the sample, around four fifths were seen once. Sequenced material: PBMCs or T cells enriched from blood (not recorded which). The receptor set was obtained from a woman aged 50 to 60 who had recovered from COVID-19.

The CDR3 sequence is CASSEDRWYGYTF. CDR3 DNA: TGTGCCAGCAGTGAGGACAGATGGTATGGCTACACCTTC. This chain links TRBV2 with TRBJ1-2; TRBD1 is a possible D gene (6 bases). The CDR3 has 13 residues. V shed 3 bases and J shed 5 bases, with 10 bases lying between them. Germline CDR1 reads SNHLY; CDR2 reads FYNNEI.

The chain recombines TRBV19 with TRBJ2-2, with a possible D match to TRBD1 (6 bases). CDR1 LNHDA and CDR2 SQIVND come from the germline V gene (reference sequence). V lost 2 bases, J lost 6 bases, and 10 bases lay in between. CDR3 length equals 14 residues. CDR3 nucleotides: TGTGCCAGTAGTATATCCCAGGGGTCCGGGGAGCTGTTTTTT. It specifies CASSISQGSGELFF.

The chain joins TRBV28 to TRBJ1-2, with TRBD1 as a possible D gene (6 bases). V lost 3 bases and J 7 bases, leaving 15 bases between the germline ends. The CDR3 covers 14 residues. Germline assignment: CDR1 MDHEN and CDR2 SYDVKM. CDR3: CASSLTDRWGGYTF. CDR3 DNA: TGTGCCAGCAGTTTGACGGACAGATGGGGTGGCTACACCTTC.

With respect to this clone: Other DNA variants within this sample encode the same CDR3. The chain is built from TRBV12-3 or TRBV12-4 and TRBJ1-2; the match to TRBD1 covers 10 bases. This CDR3 has 13 amino acids. V lost 5 bases to trimming and J lost 8 bases; unmatched junction nucleotides: 5. The CDR3 bases are TGTGCCAGCAGTCTGGGACAGGGGTACGGCTACACCTTC. This encodes CASSLGQGYGYTF.

The chain couples TRBV28 to TRBJ2-6, with 7 bases fitting TRBD1. Unmatched junction bases numbered 8, after V lost 2 bases and J lost 4 bases. The germline gives CDR1 MDHEN, CDR2 SYDVKM. The CDR3 covers 17 residues. This CDR3 reads CASSLRGGASGANVLTF. Written as DNA, the CDR3 is TGTGCCAGCAGTTTAAGAGGGGGCGCGTCCGGGGCCAACGTCCTGACTTTC.

This rearrangement joins TRBV10-3 to TRBJ1-2, with a tentative D call TRBD1 (5 bases). The germline CDR1 and CDR2 sequences are ENHRY and SYGVKD. The CDR3 totals 12 residues. Between the trimmed V and J ends, which lost 3 bases and 8 bases, there was a span of 10 bases. The CDR3 DNA reads TGTGCCATCAGTGAAGACAGATCCGGCTACACCTTC. Protein sequence: CAISEDRSGYTF.

V and J are TRBV2 and TRBJ2-5, with D perhaps TRBD2 (7 bases). This CDR3 contains 14 residues. Trimming left V 9 bases short and J 5 bases short, with 19 bases between. Germline V CDR1 and CDR2: SNHLY, FYNNEI. The CDR3 region has the DNA TGTGCCAGATCGAGGGGAGGGGGGACCGAGACCCAGTACTTC. This sequence encodes CARSRGGGTETQYF.

In its sample, this clone was seen a few times. The V gene is TRBV28, the J gene TRBJ2-5; 7 nucleotides line up with TRBD2. V lost 7 bases and J lost 2; bases outside the gene matches: 10. CDR3 length: 15 amino acids. The germline CDR1 and CDR2 sequences are MDHEN and SYDVKM. CDR3 DNA: TGTGCCAGCAACCCGGGGGAAGCGGGACAAGAGACCCAGTACTTC. Its protein product is CASNPGEAGQETQYF.

V is TRBV7-2 and J is TRBJ1-3; no definite D call. CDR1 and CDR2 (germline): SGHTA, FQGNSA. Trimming took off 5 bases at V and 1 base at J, with 6 bases between the two ends. This CDR3 has 13 residues. The CDR3 reads CASSTLSGNTIYF. Here the CDR3 DNA reads TGTGCCAGCAGCACACTATCTGGAAACACCATATATTTT.

In this sample, this clone turned up once. For the CDR3, the DNA is TGTGCCAGCTTGGAGTGGAGCACAGATACGCAGTATTTT. It codes for CASLEWSTDTQYF. The genes are TRBV28 and TRBJ2-3; no firm D call. Looked up from germline, CDR1 is MDHEN and CDR2 is SYDVKM. The CDR3 loop spans 13 amino acids. V was trimmed by 8 bases and J by 0 bases, leaving 9 bases between them.

V usage is TRBV24-1 and J usage is TRBJ2-1; TRBD2 matches at 10 bases. Germline loops: CDR1 KGHDR, CDR2 SFDVKD. V shed 3 bases, J shed 6 bases, and the junction held 7 bases outside the gene matches. The CDR3 totals 16 residues. CDR3 loop: CATSDRASGSFNEQFF. CDR3 nucleotides: TGTGCCACCAGTGATAGGGCTAGCGGGAGTTTCAATGAGCAGTTCTTC.

This chain links TRBV29-1 with TRBJ1-2; D remains unclear. In germline, CDR1 is SQVTM, CDR2 ANQGSEA. This CDR3 comprises 12 residues. Trimming removed 0 bases from V and 4 bases from J, with 6 bases in between. The CDR3 spells CSVEDSFYGYTF. CDR3 nucleotides: TGCAGCGTTGAAGACAGTTTCTATGGCTACACCTTC. The variable domain in full, with the rest retrieved from reference TRBV29-1 and TRBJ1-2, is SAVISQKPSRDICQRGTSLTIQCQVDSQVTMMFWYRQQPGQSLTLIATANQGSEATYESGFVIDKFPISRPNLTFSTLTVSNMSPEDSSIYLCSVEDSFYGYTFGSGTRLTVV.

The chain carries TRBV27 and TRBJ2-1; TRBD2 aligns across 7 bases. Trimming cost V 2 bases and J 4 bases; bases outside gene matches: 5. The CDR3 runs 15 residues. Germline V CDR1 and CDR2: MNHEY, SMNVEV (reference sequence). The CDR3 loop reads CASSLRGGGYNEQFF. In DNA, the CDR3 is TGTGCCAGCAGTTTACGTGGCGGGGGATACAATGAGCAGTTCTTC.

The V gene is TRBV3-1 (or the pseudogene TRBV3-2), the J gene TRBJ1-1; no clear D gene. CDR3 length equals 12 residues. Trimming removed 2 bases at V and 6 bases at J, with 7 bases between. Germline CDR1 LGHDT, CDR2 YNNKEL (reference sequence). The chain's CDR3 is CASSQPDSEAFF. The DNA of the CDR3 is TGTGCCAGCAGCCAACCCGACTCTGAAGCTTTCTTT.

J is TRBJ2-7 and V is TRBV5-4, with a tentative D call TRBD2 (6 bases). In germline, CDR1 is SGHNT, CDR2 YYREEE (reference sequence). V gave up 4 bases and J gave up 0 bases, with 17 bases separating them. The CDR3 runs 16 residues. The CDR3: CASSKRAGSSSYEQYF. The CDR3 DNA follows: TGTGCCAGCAGCAAGCGAGCCGGGAGCAGCTCCTACGAGCAGTACTTC.

The V call is TRBV5-1, the J call TRBJ1-2; no reliable D call. In germline, CDR1 is SGHRS, CDR2 YFSETQ. CDR3 size: 19 residues. V dropped 1 base and J dropped 0 bases, with 22 bases sitting between them. The CDR3 sequence is CASSLNDQLISPSNYGYTF. In DNA, the CDR3 is TGCGCCAGCAGCTTGAACGACCAACTAATCTCCCCTTCTAACTATGGCTACACCTTC.

The chain combines TRBV29-1 with TRBJ2-3; no clear D gene. The CDR3 extends over 12 amino acids. Germline CDR1 and CDR2: SQVTM and ANQGSEA. CDR3 residues: CSDKQQTDTQYF. In DNA form, the CDR3 reads TGCAGTGATAAACAACAAACAGATACGCAGTATTTT.

The genes are TRBV3-1 (or the pseudogene TRBV3-2) and TRBJ2-7, with TRBD2 matching 8 bases. The V gene's germline CDR1 is LGHDT and CDR2 YNNKEL (reference sequence). CDR3 length equals 15 residues. After removal of 1 base from V and 4 bases from J, the junction contained 6 bases not matched to a gene. The CDR3 region is CASSQGPAGEYEQYF. The CDR3 DNA reads TGTGCCAGCAGCCAAGGCCCAGCGGGGGAATACGAGCAGTACTTC.

CDR3 residues: CASSGNGAGYSYNEQFF. The CDR3 region has the DNA TGTGCCAGCAGTGGAAATGGAGCGGGGTACTCCTACAATGAGCAGTTCTTC. The rearrangement joins TRBV25-1 to TRBJ2-1, with 7 bases lining up with TRBD2. Looked up from germline, CDR1 is MGHDK and CDR2 is SYGVNS. The CDR3 loop spans 17 amino acids. J gave up 0 bases and V 4 bases, and 9 bases lay outside the gene matches.

The V gene is TRBV29-1, the J gene TRBJ1-4, with 9 bases aligning to TRBD1. J lost 2 bases, V lost 6 bases, and 7 bases had no gene match. The CDR3 length is 15 residues. CDR1 is SQVTM and CDR2 is ANQGSEA in the germline V gene. The CDR3 sequence is CSVIPGQGTNEKLFF. In DNA, the CDR3 is TGCAGCGTCATCCCGGGACAGGGTACTAATGAAAAACTGTTTTTT.

This CDR3 reads CATSPGTTVIRYTF. DNA for the CDR3: TGTGCCACCAGCCCAGGGACAACAGTTATTCGTTACACCTTC. The chain joins TRBV15 to TRBJ1-2; the D gene is possibly TRBD1 (6 bases). This CDR3 is 14 amino acids long. With 5 bases removed from V and 11 bases from J, the gap between germline ends came to 21 bases. Germline V gene sequence: CDR1 LNHNV, CDR2 YYDKDF (reference sequence).

The chain combines TRBV11-2 with TRBJ1-2; 8 bases match TRBD1. Germline V lookup: CDR1 SGHAT, CDR2 FQNNGV. With V trimmed by 5 bases and J by 0 bases, 5 bases remained unmatched. The CDR3 has 15 residues. The CDR3 sequence is CASSRWDRTNYGYTF. The CDR3 DNA sequence: TGTGCCAGCAGCCGATGGGACAGGACTAACTATGGCTACACCTTC.

The chain carries TRBV7-9 and TRBJ2-1, with D perhaps TRBD1 (6 bases). V gave up 10 bases and J gave up 0 bases, with 16 bases separating them. Germline V CDR1 and CDR2: SEHNR, FQNEAQ (reference sequence). CDR3 length: 15 amino acids. DNA of the CDR3: TGTGCCACCGGACAGTCCTCTTACTCCTACAATGAGCAGTTCTTC. Protein: CATGQSSYSYNEQFF. Complete variable domain (other parts from reference TRBV7-9 and TRBJ2-1): DTGVSQNPRHKITKRGQNVTFRCDPISEHNRLYWYRQTLGQGPEFLTYFQNEAQLEKSRLLSDRFSAERPKGSFSTLEIQRTEQGDSAMYLCATGQSSYSYNEQFFGPGTRLTVL.

The chain has TRBV28 and TRBJ1-1; the D is unclear. Looked up from germline, CDR1 is MDHEN and CDR2 is SYDVKM. This CDR3 is built from 13 residues. Trimming took 3 bases from V and 4 from J, leaving 9 bases between them. CDR3 sequence: CASSFLGVTEAFF. CDR3 bases: TGTGCCAGCAGTTTTCTCGGGGTCACTGAAGCTTTCTTT.

The chain is built from TRBV5-6 and TRBJ1-6, with D hard to call. Trimming took off 4 bases at V and 9 bases at J, with 11 bases between the two ends. Germline assignment: CDR1 SGHDT and CDR2 YYEEEE. The CDR3 runs to 13 residues. The CDR3 is CASSLSPFSPLHF. The CDR3 bases are TGTGCCAGCAGCCTGAGTCCCTTTTCACCCCTCCACTTT.

The chain uses TRBV19 and TRBJ2-6; D is possibly TRBD2 (5 bases). The V end lost 5 bases, the J end lost 1 base, and 15 bases lay between the germline ends. This CDR3 has 17 residues. CDR1 is LNHDA and CDR2 is SQIVND in the germline V gene (reference sequence). The CDR3 region is CASSQGTRASGANVLTF. CDR3 nucleotides: TGTGCCAGTAGTCAAGGCACGAGGGCTTCTGGGGCCAACGTCCTGACTTTC.

The chain employs TRBV11-3 and TRBJ1-1; D is unresolved. Germline values: CDR1 SGHNT, CDR2 YENEEA. V gave up 2 bases and J gave up 0 bases, with 7 bases separating them. The length of the CDR3 is 14 residues. The CDR3 coding sequence is TGTGCCAGCAGCTTATACGGGGTGAACACTGAAGCTTTCTTT. Residues: CASSLYGVNTEAFF. Combining the CDR3 with reference TRBV11-3 and TRBJ1-1 gives the whole variable domain EAGVVQSPRYKIIEKKQPVAFWCNPISGHNTLYWYLQNLGQGPELLIRYENEEAVDDSQLPKDRFSAERLKGVDSTLKIQPAELGDSAVYLCASSLYGVNTEAFFGQGTRLTVV.